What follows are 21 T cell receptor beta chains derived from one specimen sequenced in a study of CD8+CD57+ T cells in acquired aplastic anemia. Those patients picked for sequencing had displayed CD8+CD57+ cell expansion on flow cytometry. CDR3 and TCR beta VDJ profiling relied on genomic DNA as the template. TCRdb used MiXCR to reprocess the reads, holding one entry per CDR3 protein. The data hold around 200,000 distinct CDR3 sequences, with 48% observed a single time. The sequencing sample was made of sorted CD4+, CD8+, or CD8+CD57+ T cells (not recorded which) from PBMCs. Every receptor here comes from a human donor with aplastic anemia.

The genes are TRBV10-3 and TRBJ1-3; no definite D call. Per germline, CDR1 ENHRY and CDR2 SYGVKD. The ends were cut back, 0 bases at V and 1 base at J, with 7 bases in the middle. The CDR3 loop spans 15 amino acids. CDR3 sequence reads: CAISESIGSGNTIYF. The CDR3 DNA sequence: TGTGCCATCAGTGAGTCGATAGGTTCTGGAAACACCATATATTTT.

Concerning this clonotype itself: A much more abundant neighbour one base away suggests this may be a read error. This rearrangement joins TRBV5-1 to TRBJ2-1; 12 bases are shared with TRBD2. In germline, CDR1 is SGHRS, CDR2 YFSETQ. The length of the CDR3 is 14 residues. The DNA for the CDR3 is TGCGCCAGCGGCTTGGGACTAGCGGGCGGTGAGCAGTTCTTC. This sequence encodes CASGLGLAGGEQFF.

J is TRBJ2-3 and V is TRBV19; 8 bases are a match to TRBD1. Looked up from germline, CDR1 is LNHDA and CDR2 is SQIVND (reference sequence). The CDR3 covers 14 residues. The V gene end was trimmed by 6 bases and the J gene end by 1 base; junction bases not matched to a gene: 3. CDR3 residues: CASSSTGGTDTQYF. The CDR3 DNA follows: TGTGCCAGTAGCTCGACAGGGGGCACAGATACGCAGTATTTT.

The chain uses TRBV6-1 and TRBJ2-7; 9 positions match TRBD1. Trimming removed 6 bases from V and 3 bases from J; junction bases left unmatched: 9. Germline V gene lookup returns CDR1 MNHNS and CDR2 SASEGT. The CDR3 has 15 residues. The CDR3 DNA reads TGTGCCAGCAGGGAACCGGGACAGGGATACTACGAGCAGTACTTC. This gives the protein CASREPGQGYYEQYF.

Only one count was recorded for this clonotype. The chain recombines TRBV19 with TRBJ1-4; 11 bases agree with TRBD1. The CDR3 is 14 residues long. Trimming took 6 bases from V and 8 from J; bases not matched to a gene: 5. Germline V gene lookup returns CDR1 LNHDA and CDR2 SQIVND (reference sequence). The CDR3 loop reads CASSLDRGQEKLFF. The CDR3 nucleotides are TGTGCCAGTAGCTTGGACAGGGGGCAAGAAAAACTGTTTTTT.

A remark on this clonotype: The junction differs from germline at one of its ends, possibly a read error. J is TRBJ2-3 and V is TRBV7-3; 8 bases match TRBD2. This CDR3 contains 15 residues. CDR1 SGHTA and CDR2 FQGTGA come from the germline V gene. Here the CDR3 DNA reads TGTGCCGGCAGCTTACAAAGCGGGGGCACAGGTACGCAGTATTTT. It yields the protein CAGSLQSGGTGTQYF.

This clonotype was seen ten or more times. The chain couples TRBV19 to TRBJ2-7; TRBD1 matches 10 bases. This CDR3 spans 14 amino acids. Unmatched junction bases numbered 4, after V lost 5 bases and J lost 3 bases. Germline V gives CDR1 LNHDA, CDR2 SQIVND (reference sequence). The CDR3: CASSSGQGYYEQYF. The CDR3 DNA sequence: TGTGCCAGTAGTTCGGGACAGGGGTACTACGAGCAGTACTTC.

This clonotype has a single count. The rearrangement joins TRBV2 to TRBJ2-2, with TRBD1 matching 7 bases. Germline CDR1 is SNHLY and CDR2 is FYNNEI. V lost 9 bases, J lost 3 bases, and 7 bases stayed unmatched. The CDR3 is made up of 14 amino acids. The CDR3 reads CASRQGRHTGELFF. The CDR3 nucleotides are TGTGCCAGTCGACAGGGTAGGCACACCGGGGAGCTGTTTTTT.

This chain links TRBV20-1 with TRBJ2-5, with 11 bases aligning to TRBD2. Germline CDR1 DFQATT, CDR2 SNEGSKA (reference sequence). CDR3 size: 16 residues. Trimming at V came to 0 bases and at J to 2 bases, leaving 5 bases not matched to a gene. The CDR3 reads CSARDRLAGYQETQYF. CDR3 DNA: TGCAGTGCTAGAGATCGACTAGCGGGGTATCAAGAGACCCAGTACTTC.

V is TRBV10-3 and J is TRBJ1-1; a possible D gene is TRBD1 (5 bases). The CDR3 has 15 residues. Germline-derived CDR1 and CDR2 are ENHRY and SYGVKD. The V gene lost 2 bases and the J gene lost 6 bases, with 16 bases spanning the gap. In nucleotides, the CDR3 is TGTGCCATCAGTGAGAGCGGGGGGACTTTTCCTGAAGCTTTCTTT. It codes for CAISESGGTFPEAFF.

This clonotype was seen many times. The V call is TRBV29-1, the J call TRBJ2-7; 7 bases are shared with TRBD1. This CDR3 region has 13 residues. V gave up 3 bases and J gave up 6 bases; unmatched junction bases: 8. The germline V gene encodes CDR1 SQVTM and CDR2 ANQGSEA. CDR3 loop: CSVDLWDSGEQYF. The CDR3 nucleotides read TGCAGCGTTGATTTGTGGGACAGTGGCGAGCAGTACTTC.

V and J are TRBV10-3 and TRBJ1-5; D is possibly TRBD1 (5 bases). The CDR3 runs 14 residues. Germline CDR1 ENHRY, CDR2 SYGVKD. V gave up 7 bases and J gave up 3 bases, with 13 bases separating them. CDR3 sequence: CAIKAQGLNQPQHF. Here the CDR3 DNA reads TGTGCCATCAAGGCGCAGGGCCTCAATCAGCCCCAGCATTTT.

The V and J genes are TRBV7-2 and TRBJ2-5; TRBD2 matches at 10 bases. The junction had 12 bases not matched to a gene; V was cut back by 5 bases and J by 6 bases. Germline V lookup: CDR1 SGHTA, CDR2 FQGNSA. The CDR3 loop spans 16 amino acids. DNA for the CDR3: TGTGCCAGCAGCGCCGATTCAGCGGGGGGGCCCCAGACCCAGTACTTC. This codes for CASSADSAGGPQTQYF.

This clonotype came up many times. CDR3 amino acids: CASRLPGNEQFF. The CDR3, as DNA: TGCGCCAGCAGACTCCCGGGCAATGAGCAGTTCTTC. The chain couples TRBV5-1 to TRBJ2-1; D call uncertain. Looked up from germline, CDR1 is SGHRS and CDR2 is YFSETQ. The germline V and J ends were trimmed by 5 bases and 6 bases, with 9 bases remaining between them. The CDR3 is made up of 12 amino acids.

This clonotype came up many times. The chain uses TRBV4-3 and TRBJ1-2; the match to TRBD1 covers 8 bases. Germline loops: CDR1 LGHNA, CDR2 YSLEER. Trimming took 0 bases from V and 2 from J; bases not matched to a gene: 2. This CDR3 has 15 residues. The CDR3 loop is CASSQDYRGNYGYTF. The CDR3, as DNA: TGCGCCAGCAGCCAAGACTACAGGGGGAACTATGGCTACACCTTC.

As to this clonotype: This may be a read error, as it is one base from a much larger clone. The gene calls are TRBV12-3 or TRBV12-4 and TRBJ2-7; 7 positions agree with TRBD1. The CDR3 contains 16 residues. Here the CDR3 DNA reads TGTACCAGCAGTTTAGTCTTGGGACAGCACCTCTACGAGCAGTACTTC. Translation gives CTSSLVLGQHLYEQYF.

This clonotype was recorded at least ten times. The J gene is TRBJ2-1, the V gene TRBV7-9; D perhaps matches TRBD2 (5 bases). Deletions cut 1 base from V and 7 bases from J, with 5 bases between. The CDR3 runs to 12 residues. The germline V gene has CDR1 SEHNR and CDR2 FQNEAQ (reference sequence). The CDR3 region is CASSLGRNEQFF. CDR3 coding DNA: TGTGCCAGCAGCTTAGGGAGGAATGAGCAGTTCTTC.

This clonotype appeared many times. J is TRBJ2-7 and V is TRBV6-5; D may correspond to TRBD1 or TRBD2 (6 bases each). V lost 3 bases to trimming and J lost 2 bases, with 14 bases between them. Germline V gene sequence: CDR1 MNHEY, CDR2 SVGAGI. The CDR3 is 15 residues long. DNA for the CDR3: TGTGCCAGCAGTTATTCTCCCGGGGGCCCCTACGAGCAGTACTTC. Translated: CASSYSPGGPYEQYF.

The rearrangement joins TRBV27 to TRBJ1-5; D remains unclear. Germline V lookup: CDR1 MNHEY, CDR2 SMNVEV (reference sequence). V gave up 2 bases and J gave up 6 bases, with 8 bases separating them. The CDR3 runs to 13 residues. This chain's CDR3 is CASSLGGVQPQHF. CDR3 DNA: TGTGCCAGCAGTTTAGGAGGAGTTCAGCCCCAGCATTTT.

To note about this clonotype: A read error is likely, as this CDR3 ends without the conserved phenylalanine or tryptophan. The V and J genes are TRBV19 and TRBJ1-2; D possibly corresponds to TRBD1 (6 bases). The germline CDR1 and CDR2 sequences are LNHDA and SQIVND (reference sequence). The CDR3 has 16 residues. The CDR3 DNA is TGTGCCTGTAGTATAAACAGCCGGACAGATATCAATGGCTACACCCTC. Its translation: CACSINSRTDINGYTL.

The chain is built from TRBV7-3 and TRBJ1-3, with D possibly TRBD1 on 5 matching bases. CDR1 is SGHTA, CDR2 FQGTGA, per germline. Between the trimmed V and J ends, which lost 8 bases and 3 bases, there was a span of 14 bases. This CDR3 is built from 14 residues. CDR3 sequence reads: CASGRGGVGNTIYF. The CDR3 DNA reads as TGTGCCAGCGGTCGAGGAGGGGTTGGAAACACCATATATTTT.